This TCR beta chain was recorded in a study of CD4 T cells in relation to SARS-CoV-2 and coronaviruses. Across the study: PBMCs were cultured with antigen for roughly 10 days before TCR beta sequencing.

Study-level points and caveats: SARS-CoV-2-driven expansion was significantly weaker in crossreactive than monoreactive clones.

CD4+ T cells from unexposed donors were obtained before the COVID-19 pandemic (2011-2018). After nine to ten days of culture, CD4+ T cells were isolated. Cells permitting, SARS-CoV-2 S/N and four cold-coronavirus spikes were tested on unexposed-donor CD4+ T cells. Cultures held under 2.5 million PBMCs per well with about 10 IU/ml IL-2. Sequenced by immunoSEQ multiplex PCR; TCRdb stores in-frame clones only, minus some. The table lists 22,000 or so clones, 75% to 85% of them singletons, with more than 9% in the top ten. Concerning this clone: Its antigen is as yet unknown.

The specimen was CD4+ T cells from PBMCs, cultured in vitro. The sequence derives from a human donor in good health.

CDR3 loop: CAISESGPGGASYEQYF. In DNA form, the CDR3 reads TGTGCCATCAGTGAGTCTGGCCCCGGAGGGGCTTCCTACGAGCAGTACTTC. The rearrangement uses TRBV10-3 and TRBJ2-7; a possible D gene is TRBD2 (6 bases). The CDR3 runs to 17 residues. The V gene's germline CDR1 is ENHRY and CDR2 SYGVKD. Trimming left V 0 bases short and J 1 base short, with 16 bases between.